This TCR beta chain derives from a study of blood T cell repertoires in COVID-19. Overall study: Nucleic acid was either cDNA or gDNA, and it came from T cells, B-cell-depleted T cells, or PBMCs.

In the authors' methods: Estimates of nucleated cell counts were drawn from the amplification of reference gene primers. Sequenced by immunoSEQ multiplex PCR; TCRdb stores in-frame clones only, minus some. The V and J calls and the clone size are those of that table, but D and trimming were determined from the DNA. The sample shows about 200,000 clones, approximately 82% of them seen only once. Sequencing was done on a sample of peripheral blood. The TCR sequence derives from a man in his forties or fifties with active or convalescent COVID-19.

In nucleotides, the CDR3 is TGTGCCAGCAGCCAACAGGGGGCGAGTGGCTACACCTTC. It is translated as CASSQQGASGYTF. The rearrangement uses TRBV16 and TRBJ1-2; 8 bases are a match to TRBD1. This CDR3 contains 13 residues. J lost 7 bases, V lost 2 bases, and 3 bases had no gene match. Germline lookup yields CDR1 KGHSY and CDR2 FQNENV.